This T cell receptor beta chain was identified during a study of T cell responses to AZD1222 COVID-19 vaccine. General study points: Among the donors, most were white British and more were female, and clonal diversity was possibly underestimated. Repertoires were sampled only after the peak T cell response.

V shed 5 bases and J 4 bases; nucleotides not matched to a gene: 2. Germline V CDR1 and CDR2: MGHDK, SYGVNS. CDR3 size: 14 residues. A remark on this clone: Its antigen is as yet unknown.

This table comes from immunoSEQ multiplex PCR, and its TCRdb copy is limited to in-frame clones, with some not included. The repertoire holds 150,000 to 200,000 clones, 92% seen once, with roughly 2.3% in the top ten. The source of this sequence is an adult in good health. The sequencing here drew on peripheral blood, taken on day 0 of AZD1222 vaccination. The rearrangement uses TRBV25-1 and TRBJ2-1, with 10 bases fitting TRBD1. The CDR3 nucleotides read TGTGCCAGCAGTCGGGACAGGGGTTACAATGAGCAGTTCTTC. Its protein product is CASSRDRGYNEQFF.